What follows are 16 T cell receptor beta chains derived from one specimen sequenced in a study of T cell responses to AZD1222 COVID-19 vaccine. The table came from immunoSEQ multiplex PCR; TCRdb's copy has only in-frame clones and leaves some out. This table holds roughly 97,000 clones, approximately 91% found once. Source: peripheral blood, taken on day 0 of AZD1222 vaccination. The origin of the receptors is an adult in good health.

This clone was recorded a few times. The chain links TRBV18 to TRBJ1-2, with D perhaps matching TRBD1 (5 bases). The CDR3 spans 14 residues. Germline CDR1 and CDR2: KGHSH and LQKENI. The germline V and J ends were trimmed by 0 bases and 3 bases, with 8 bases remaining between them. The CDR3 spells CASSPPGRDYGYTF. The CDR3 DNA follows: TGTGCCAGCTCACCACCGGGCAGGGACTATGGCTACACCTTC.

The CDR3 here is CASRGALAGEQFF. In DNA form, the CDR3 reads TGTGCCAGCAGGGGGGCACTAGCGGGTGAGCAGTTCTTC. V is TRBV6-5 and J is TRBJ2-1; 9 bases are a match to TRBD2. CDR3 size: 13 residues. Unmatched junction bases numbered 6, after V lost 6 bases and J lost 9 bases. Germline V gene data show CDR1 as MNHEY and CDR2 as SVGAGI.

This rearrangement joins TRBV9 to TRBJ1-5; D gene uncertain. Per the germline V gene, CDR1 is SGDLS and CDR2 is YYNGEE. This CDR3 region has 15 residues. Trimming left V 4 bases short and J 4 bases short, with 15 bases between. The CDR3 region has the DNA TGTGCCAGCAGCCCCGTTGGTGGAAGGAATCAGCCCCAGCATTTT. It codes for CASSPVGGRNQPQHF.

V usage is TRBV25-1 and J usage is TRBJ2-1, with 12 positions matching TRBD1. Germline trimming cut 6 bases from V and 0 bases from J; bases unmatched to any gene: 3. Per germline, CDR1 MGHDK and CDR2 SYGVNS. This CDR3 is 16 amino acids long. The DNA for the CDR3 is TGTGCCAGCAGGGGACAGGGGGCCAGCTCCTACAATGAGCAGTTCTTC. This gives the protein CASRGQGASSYNEQFF.

J is TRBJ1-2 and V is TRBV4-1, with D possibly being TRBD1 (5 bases). The length of the CDR3 is 14 residues. V lost 1 base to trimming and J lost 4 bases, with 10 bases between them. From germline, CDR1 is MGHRA and CDR2 YSYEKL. The CDR3 spells CASSQVPGTYGYTF. CDR3 bases: TGCGCCAGCAGCCAAGTTCCAGGGACCTATGGCTACACCTTC.

The rearrangement links TRBV28 to TRBJ1-1, with 8 bases fitting TRBD1. This CDR3 has 15 amino acids. V was pared by 3 bases and J by 4 bases, with 7 bases of the junction left unmatched. Germline V gene sequence: CDR1 MDHEN, CDR2 SYDVKM. The DNA of the CDR3 is TGTGCCAGCAGTTTGGCGGACAGGGCGGGCACTGAAGCTTTCTTT. This encodes CASSLADRAGTEAFF.

In the case of this clone: It is likely a read error, because the conserved phenylalanine at the end of the CDR3 is missing. Here the CDR3 reads CASSLDRGNSPLHL. The CDR3, as DNA: TGTGCCAGCAGCTTAGACAGGGGTAATTCACCCCTCCACCTT. The chain combines TRBV7-8 with TRBJ1-6; 7 bases match TRBD1. Unmatched junction bases numbered 0, after V lost 1 base and J lost 6 bases. This CDR3 comprises 14 residues. Germline V lookup: CDR1 SGHVS, CDR2 FQNEAQ.

The V gene is TRBV5-4, the J gene TRBJ2-1; 8 bases line up with TRBD2. V shed 4 bases, J shed 7 bases, and the junction held 10 bases outside the gene matches. The CDR3 length is 15 residues. Per the germline V gene, CDR1 is SGHNT and CDR2 is YYREEE (reference sequence). CDR3 loop: CASSPGLVGGNEQFF. Here the CDR3 DNA reads TGTGCCAGCAGCCCGGGACTAGTGGGGGGAAATGAGCAGTTCTTC.

This chain connects TRBV2 to TRBJ2-5, with 7 nucleotides matching TRBD2. Germline V gives CDR1 SNHLY, CDR2 FYNNEI. This CDR3 comprises 15 residues. V shed 4 bases and J 0 bases; nucleotides not matched to a gene: 5. CDR3 protein: CASSVMTSNQETQYF. The DNA for the CDR3 is TGTGCCAGCAGTGTGATGACTAGCAACCAAGAGACCCAGTACTTC.

The CDR3 nucleotides read TGTGCCAGCAGATCCAGGGGCTCTGGAAACACCATATATTTT. Protein sequence: CASRSRGSGNTIYF. This rearrangement joins TRBV2 to TRBJ1-3, with D possibly being TRBD1 (6 bases). This CDR3 has 14 amino acids. CDR1 and CDR2 from the germline V gene are SNHLY and FYNNEI. The ends were cut back, 6 bases at V and 0 bases at J, with 9 bases in the middle.

The rearrangement links TRBV4-1 to TRBJ1-2, with a tentative D call TRBD1 (5 bases). Germline V CDR1 and CDR2: MGHRA, YSYEKL. With 0 bases removed from V and 6 bases from J, the gap between germline ends came to 14 bases. The CDR3 runs 15 residues. The CDR3 loop is CASSQEEKGLNGYTF. Here the CDR3 DNA reads TGCGCCAGCAGCCAAGAGGAGAAGGGGCTCAATGGCTACACCTTC.

CDR3 in DNA: TGTGCCATCACAGAAAGGCAGGGTACTGAAGCTTTCTTT. It translates to CAITERQGTEAFF. This chain connects TRBV10-3 to TRBJ1-1, with a possible D match to TRBD1 (5 bases). Germline loops: CDR1 ENHRY, CDR2 SYGVKD. Trimming left V 7 bases short and J 5 bases short, with 14 bases between. The CDR3 extends over 13 amino acids.

This rearrangement joins TRBV2 to TRBJ1-1; 7 nucleotides agree with TRBD1. Germline V gives CDR1 SNHLY, CDR2 FYNNEI. J gave up 7 bases and V 3 bases, and 11 bases lay outside the gene matches. The length of the CDR3 is 15 residues. CDR3 coding DNA: TGTGCCAGCAGTGACCGACAGGGAACAGTAAATGAAGCTTTCTTT. Encoded protein: CASSDRQGTVNEAFF.

The V gene is TRBV2, the J gene TRBJ2-2; D is undetermined. Germline assignment: CDR1 SNHLY and CDR2 FYNNEI. There are 14 residues in the CDR3. Trimming cost V 5 bases and J 3 bases, with 10 bases left between them. The CDR3 DNA sequence: TGTGCCAGCAGTTGGGTGGGCCACACCGGGGAGCTGTTTTTT. Its protein product is CASSWVGHTGELFF.

The V and J genes are TRBV9 and TRBJ2-7; possibly TRBD1 or TRBD2 for D (6 bases each). Deletions cut 4 bases from V and 4 bases from J, with 18 bases between. CDR1 is SGDLS, CDR2 YYNGEE, per germline. There are 15 residues in the CDR3. CDR3 loop: CASSTTSGGHYEQYF. The CDR3 DNA reads as TGTGCCAGCAGCACCACTAGTGGGGGGCATTACGAGCAGTACTTC.

Note on this clone: Compared with germline, one end of the junction differs, possibly owing to a read error. The V call is TRBV7-7, the J call TRBJ2-7, with D unresolved. CDR1 SSHAT and CDR2 FNYEAQ come from the germline V gene (reference sequence). The CDR3 runs to 13 residues. Here the CDR3 DNA reads TGTGCTAGCAGCCAAATACAAGGTTCCGAGCAGTACTTC. This encodes CASSQIQGSEQYF.